These 30 T cell receptor beta chains were sequenced from one sample in a study of T cell responses to AZD1222 COVID-19 vaccine (dated by TCRdb to about 2021). Sample time point, as interpreted from the label and publication: baseline before first vaccination. The treatment or condition tag for this specimen amounts to: meningococcal conjugate vaccine given as trial control. Libraries were built with the immunoSEQ multiplex PCR assay. The source is immuneACCESS, and TCRdb retained only in-frame sequences with V and J called. Part of the clones is not carried over; for the studies checked, unresolved V genes explain less than half of this, and the remainder is unexplained. Across this sample there are about 110,000 clones, with 89% seen only once. The ten biggest clones cover 3% to 3.5% of the sample. The sample consisted of peripheral blood, taken on day 0 of MenACWY control vaccination. All receptors come from an adult in good health.

The chain links TRBV27 to TRBJ1-2, with D possibly TRBD1 on 5 matching bases. The CDR3 is 13 amino acids. Trimming took off 5 bases at V and 3 bases at J, with 10 bases between the two ends. Germline CDR1 is MNHEY and CDR2 is SMNVEV (reference sequence). The CDR3 nucleotides are TGTGCCAGCAGTAACGGGGCCTACTATGGCTACACCTTC. As protein: CASSNGAYYGYTF.

This clone was counted a single time. V is TRBV6-6 and J is TRBJ2-1, with D perhaps TRBD1 or TRBD2 (5 bases each). The V end was cut by 2 bases, the J end by 10 bases, with 12 bases between. The CDR3 totals 13 residues. Germline loops: CDR1 MNHNY, CDR2 SVGAGI (reference sequence). The CDR3 sequence is CASSYGAGEEQFF. The CDR3 DNA follows: TGTGCCAGCAGTTACGGGGCGGGCGAGGAGCAGTTCTTC.

This sequence joins TRBV19 and TRBJ1-5; TRBD1 is a possible D gene (5 bases). The CDR3 is 16 amino acids. Trimming took 3 bases from V and 2 from J, leaving 14 bases between them. CDR1 and CDR2 from the germline V gene are LNHDA and SQIVND (reference sequence). DNA for the CDR3: TGTGCCAGTAGTATCGTCAGGGTTTCAGGCAATCAGCCCCAGCATTTT. Translation gives CASSIVRVSGNQPQHF.

The CDR3 region has the DNA TGTGCCAGCAGCTTGGAGCTAGCTAATGAAAAACTGTTTTTT. Translated, it gives CASSLELANEKLFF. This sequence joins TRBV5-4 and TRBJ1-4; D remains unclear. Between the trimmed V and J ends, which lost 0 bases and 3 bases, there was a span of 6 bases. Germline V gene sequence: CDR1 SGHNT, CDR2 YYREEE (reference sequence). The CDR3 sequence is 14 residues long.

This clone was counted between two and nine times. V is TRBV24-1 and J is TRBJ2-1; D possibly corresponds to TRBD2 (7 bases). Trimming removed 4 bases at V and 4 bases at J, with 13 bases between. The CDR3 runs 15 residues. Germline V gene sequence: CDR1 KGHDR, CDR2 SFDVKD. The CDR3 loop reads CATSEGGDKYNEQFF. The DNA of the CDR3 is TGTGCCACCAGTGAGGGGGGGGACAAGTACAATGAGCAGTTCTTC.

V is TRBV11-2 and J is TRBJ1-3; TRBD1 matches 8 bases. Germline assignment: CDR1 SGHAT and CDR2 FQNNGV. The CDR3 runs to 16 residues. With 5 bases clipped from V and 2 bases from J, the junction kept 8 bases outside the gene matches. This CDR3 reads CASSLTQGEAGNTIYF. CDR3 nucleotide sequence: TGTGCCAGCAGCCTGACACAGGGGGAAGCTGGAAACACCATATATTTT.

The rearrangement joins TRBV24-1 to TRBJ1-5; D possibly corresponds to TRBD1 (6 bases). V shed 4 bases and J shed 2 bases, with 14 bases lying between them. This CDR3 comprises 16 residues. Looked up from germline, CDR1 is KGHDR and CDR2 is SFDVKD. CDR3: CATSESQGPGNQPQHF. The CDR3 nucleotides read TGTGCCACCAGTGAATCCCAGGGGCCGGGCAATCAGCCCCAGCATTTT.

V is TRBV28 and J is TRBJ1-2; no clear D. V was pared by 5 bases and J by 1 base, with 8 bases between. CDR3 length: 13 residues. Germline V CDR1 and CDR2: MDHEN, SYDVKM. The CDR3 bases are TGTGCCAGCAGTCCCTTGGGTAACTATGGCTACACCTTC. This sequence encodes CASSPLGNYGYTF.

The chain combines TRBV25-1 with TRBJ1-2, with TRBD1 matching over 7 bases. This CDR3 comprises 14 residues. The germline V gene encodes CDR1 MGHDK and CDR2 SYGVNS. Trimming removed 4 bases from V and 4 bases from J; junction bases left unmatched: 6. The CDR3 region is CASSVRDSAYGYTF. The CDR3 DNA reads as TGTGCCAGCAGTGTCCGGGACAGCGCCTATGGCTACACCTTC.

V gene TRBV20-1 combines with J gene TRBJ2-1; D may match TRBD1 or TRBD2 (6 bases each). Germline-derived CDR1 and CDR2 are DFQATT and SNEGSKA (reference sequence). The CDR3 has 14 amino acids. Trimming left V 6 bases short and J 4 bases short, with 16 bases between. The CDR3 nucleotides read TGCAGTGCCAGTAGGGGGGCCCATTACAATGAGCAGTTCTTC. Its protein product is CSASRGAHYNEQFF.

The rearrangement uses TRBV7-9 and TRBJ2-1; TRBD2 matches 8 bases. CDR3 length: 15 residues. Germline V gene sequence: CDR1 SEHNR, CDR2 FQNEAQ (reference sequence). Losses at the gene ends were 9 bases for V and 6 bases for J; bases not matched to a gene: 13. CDR3 region: CASGTMVAGINEQFF. The CDR3 region has the DNA TGTGCCAGTGGAACCATGGTAGCGGGGATCAATGAGCAGTTCTTC.

This rearrangement joins TRBV10-1 to TRBJ2-1, with TRBD2 matching over 14 bases. Germline values: CDR1 WNHNN, CDR2 SYGVQD (reference sequence). The CDR3 extends over 15 amino acids. Losses at the gene ends were 5 bases for V and 6 bases for J; bases not matched to a gene: 3. The CDR3 DNA reads as TGCGCCAGCAGTTCGACTAGCGGGGGGGCCAATGAGCAGTTCTTC. As protein: CASSSTSGGANEQFF.

The J gene is TRBJ2-2, the V gene TRBV4-1, with D hard to call. The V gene's germline CDR1 is MGHRA and CDR2 YSYEKL. CDR3 length: 13 residues. V was shortened by 4 bases and J by 15 bases, with 18 bases between the two germline ends. The CDR3 loop reads CASSPDQTRKVFF. CDR3 nucleotides: TGCGCCAGCAGCCCCGATCAAACCCGGAAGGTGTTTTTT.

This CDR3 is CASSLSTGDTQYF. In DNA, the CDR3 is TGTGCCAGCAGTTTGAGCACGGGAGATACGCAGTATTTT. The chain joins TRBV27 to TRBJ2-3, with unresolved D. Deletions cut 3 bases from V and 5 bases from J, with 9 bases between. The germline gives CDR1 MNHEY, CDR2 SMNVEV (reference sequence). This CDR3 is 13 amino acids long.

V is TRBV5-1 and J is TRBJ1-6; D might be TRBD1 (5 bases). Germline lookup yields CDR1 SGHRS and CDR2 YFSETQ. The CDR3 loop spans 14 amino acids. V lost 3 bases, J lost 5 bases, and 9 bases lay in between. The CDR3 is CASSYGQDNSPLHF. CDR3 nucleotide sequence: TGCGCCAGCAGCTACGGACAAGATAATTCACCCCTCCACTTT.

V gene TRBV7-2 combines with J gene TRBJ1-5; a possible D gene is TRBD1 (5 bases). The CDR3 has 15 amino acids. The germline V gene has CDR1 SGHTA and CDR2 FQGNSA. Trimming removed 5 bases at V and 2 bases at J, with 13 bases between. CDR3 sequence: CASSMGLLGNQPQHF. The CDR3 DNA reads TGTGCCAGCAGCATGGGACTCCTGGGCAATCAGCCCCAGCATTTT.

The count of this clone is one. This sequence joins TRBV6-5 and TRBJ1-1; TRBD1 matches at 9 bases. J gave up 0 bases and V 5 bases, and 4 bases lay outside the gene matches. This CDR3 contains 15 residues. CDR1 and CDR2 from the germline V gene are MNHEY and SVGAGI. CDR3 in DNA: TGTGCCAGCAGTAGCAGACAGGGGGTGAACACTGAAGCTTTCTTT. It is translated as CASSSRQGVNTEAFF.

The V and J genes are TRBV19 and TRBJ1-4; no clear D gene. Deletions cut 8 bases from V and 8 bases from J, with 15 bases between. Germline V gives CDR1 LNHDA, CDR2 SQIVND (reference sequence). The CDR3 totals 13 residues. CDR3 in amino acids: CASLDPAQEKLFF. As DNA, the CDR3 is TGTGCCAGTCTGGACCCTGCCCAAGAAAAACTGTTTTTT.

In DNA, the CDR3 is TGTGCCAGCAGCCCACCGGGACAGTCGAACACTGAAGCTTTCTTT. Its protein product is CASSPPGQSNTEAFF. The rearrangement uses TRBV5-5 and TRBJ1-1, with 7 bases that match TRBD1. V lost 4 bases to trimming and J lost 1 base; unmatched junction nucleotides: 7. CDR1 and CDR2 (germline): SGHKS, YYEKEE (reference sequence). The CDR3 spans 15 residues.

The V and J genes are TRBV4-3 and TRBJ1-2; D not certain. The length of the CDR3 is 12 residues. From germline, CDR1 is LGHNA and CDR2 YSLEER. V was trimmed by 0 bases and J by 7 bases, leaving 6 bases between them. The CDR3 protein is CASSQEESGYTF. The CDR3 DNA reads TGCGCCAGCAGCCAAGAAGAAAGTGGCTACACCTTC.

The J gene is TRBJ2-3, the V gene TRBV11-2; perhaps D is TRBD1 or TRBD2 (5 bases each). The CDR3 contains 14 residues. Trimming left V 5 bases short and J 6 bases short, with 15 bases between. In germline, CDR1 is SGHAT, CDR2 FQNNGV. CDR3 bases: TGTGCCAGCAGCGGGGCGGGCACCTGGGATACGCAGTATTTT. Translating it yields CASSGAGTWDTQYF.

The chain uses TRBV7-9 and TRBJ2-7; D may correspond to TRBD1 or TRBD2 (5 bases each). The length of the CDR3 is 15 residues. V lost 5 bases and J 0 bases, leaving 14 bases between the germline ends. Germline V gene sequence: CDR1 SEHNR, CDR2 FQNEAQ (reference sequence). The CDR3 bases are TGTGCCAGCAGCCAGACAGCCGGGGTCTCCTACGAGCAGTACTTC. It specifies CASSQTAGVSYEQYF.

This clone turned up a few times. J is TRBJ1-2 and V is TRBV30; D might be TRBD1 (5 bases). The V end was cut by 8 bases, the J end by 3 bases, with 19 bases between. The CDR3 has 14 amino acids. Germline-derived CDR1 and CDR2 are GTSNPN and SVGIG (reference sequence). The CDR3 is CAGGVRGKHYGYTF. The CDR3 nucleotides read TGTGCCGGAGGGGTGAGGGGCAAACACTATGGCTACACCTTC.

This chain uses TRBV7-2 with TRBJ2-5; D perhaps matches TRBD2 (5 bases). CDR3 size: 14 residues. Trimming took off 5 bases at V and 3 bases at J, with 13 bases between the two ends. Germline lookup yields CDR1 SGHTA and CDR2 FQGNSA. The CDR3, as DNA: TGTGCCAGCAGCCCCCCCGAGACTAAAGAGACCCAGTACTTC. It translates to CASSPPETKETQYF.

The rearrangement uses TRBV2 and TRBJ1-1; D is ambiguous. V was shortened by 5 bases and J by 1 base, with 8 bases between the two germline ends. CDR3 length equals 13 residues. The germline V gene has CDR1 SNHLY and CDR2 FYNNEI. The CDR3 sequence is CASSPRENTEAFF. The CDR3 DNA is TGTGCCAGCAGTCCTAGAGAGAACACTGAAGCTTTCTTT. The variable domain in full, with the rest retrieved from reference TRBV2 and TRBJ1-1, is EPEVTQTPSHQVTQMGQEVILRCVPISNHLYFYWYRQILGQKVEFLVSFYNNEISEKSEIFDDQFSVERPDGSNFTLKIRSTKLEDSAMYFCASSPRENTEAFFGQGTRLTVV.

With regard to this clone: Other DNA sequences in this sample translate to the same CDR3. The chain recombines TRBV18 with TRBJ2-7; 7 positions match TRBD1. The CDR3 has 14 residues. The ends lost 3 bases at V and 2 bases at J; junction bases unmatched: 4. The germline V gene encodes CDR1 KGHSH and CDR2 LQKENI. The CDR3 sequence is CASSPRQGAYEQYF. Here the CDR3 DNA reads TGTGCCAGCTCACCGAGGCAGGGGGCCTACGAGCAGTACTTC.

The chain couples TRBV27 to TRBJ2-1; 10 nucleotides agree with TRBD1. Trimming cost V 3 bases and J 8 bases; bases outside gene matches: 7. Germline V gene lookup returns CDR1 MNHEY and CDR2 SMNVEV (reference sequence). The CDR3 sequence is 15 residues long. CDR3 protein: CASSFGTGVGDEQFF. DNA of the CDR3: TGTGCCAGCAGTTTTGGGACAGGGGTGGGCGATGAGCAGTTCTTC.

The chain joins TRBV30 to TRBJ2-6; possible D gene TRBD1, 6 bases. This CDR3 has 18 amino acids. V shed 0 bases and J shed 0 bases, with 15 bases lying between them. CDR1 and CDR2 (germline): GTSNPN, SVGIG (reference sequence). This chain's CDR3 is CAWSVARGTSSGANVLTF. The CDR3 DNA reads as TGTGCCTGGAGTGTAGCTAGGGGGACGAGCTCTGGGGCCAACGTCCTGACTTTC.

The V gene is TRBV27, the J gene TRBJ2-7; a possible D gene is TRBD2 (6 bases). This CDR3 comprises 13 residues. The germline V gene has CDR1 MNHEY and CDR2 SMNVEV (reference sequence). V was trimmed by 3 bases and J by 1 base, leaving 7 bases between them. CDR3 nucleotides: TGTGCCAGCAGTTTCGGGACTTCCTACGAGCAGTACTTC. Its translation is CASSFGTSYEQYF.

The chain has TRBV18 and TRBJ1-4; possibly TRBD1 for D (5 bases). Trimming removed 4 bases from V and 0 bases from J, with 12 bases in between. Germline V gives CDR1 KGHSH, CDR2 LQKENI. The length of the CDR3 is 16 residues. CDR3 nucleotides: TGTGCCAGCTCACAACAGGTGTCCCCAACTAATGAAAAACTGTTTTTT. Its protein is CASSQQVSPTNEKLFF.